This T cell receptor (beta chain) stems from a study of low-dose radiotherapy and immunotherapy resistance in tumors. In the study overall: It was every two weeks, one day before radiation and immunotherapy, that intravenous cyclophosphamide 200 mg/m2 was given.

First-strand cDNA used TRAV- and TRBV-specific primers, covering alpha and beta chains. Amplification, which lasted approximately 19 PCR cycles, used a constant-region primer and V-primer adapter to amplify TCRs. TCRdb ran MiXCR on the reads and lists one entry per CDR3 protein. Among more than 45,000 distinct CDR3 sequences listed, under 30% were seen once. Time point noted: before trial treatment. Administered to the donors were nivolumab, ipilimumab, aspirin, low-dose cyclophosphamide and low-dose radiotherapy. Patients qualified if they had advanced solid tumors that lacked tumor-infiltrating lymphocytes. With regard to this clonotype: A far larger clone is one base from this, pointing to a likely read error. The CDR3 end shows no conserved phenylalanine or tryptophan, and so a read error is likely.

The TCR sequence derives from a male donor with prostate cancer. The sequencing here drew on PBMCs, taken before treatment.

The DNA for the CDR3 is TGTGCCAGCAGCTCCTATGGACTGGTGAACACTGAAGCTTTCTTA. It is translated as CASSSYGLVNTEAFL. The genes are TRBV7-9 and TRBJ1-1; D ambiguous. Germline V CDR1 and CDR2: SEHNR, FQNEAQ (reference sequence). This CDR3 contains 15 residues. Trimming cost V 4 bases and J 0 bases, with 12 bases left between them.